This TCR beta chain was identified in a study of T-cell reconstitution after alpha-beta-depleted transplantation in children. Trimming stripped 7 bases from V and 1 base from J, with 7 bases between. The CDR3 has 12 amino acids. Germline V gene lookup returns CDR1 MNHEY and CDR2 SVGEGT. There are a few counts of this clonotype. Molecular barcoding with unique molecular identifiers was used for the TCRbeta library. TCRdb redid the calling of the PCR reads with MiXCR, one entry per CDR3 protein. The sample contains 450,000 to 600,000 distinct CDR3 sequences, around a third of which appear only once. The TCR comes from a human donor who donated a stem cell graft to a child with aplastic anemia. The chain combines TRBV6-2 or TRBV6-3 with TRBJ1-1; D unclear. Here the sequenced sample was PBMCs from the stem cell graft donor, taken from the stem cell graft. The CDR3 nucleotides are TGTGCCAGCATGCCAGGGAACACTGAAGCTTTCTTT. It yields the protein CASMPGNTEAFF.